A single sample is the source of the 4 T cell receptor beta chains below, sequenced in a study of OX40 agonist ivuxolimab in advanced cancers. Clones were read by immunoSEQ multiplex PCR, and TCRdb kept only the in-frame ones, dropping some. Of tens of thousands of clones in the sample, approximately 88% were seen once. The sample consisted of CD4+ or CD8+ T cells sorted from blood, taken in a trial of the OX40 agonist ivuxolimab. The receptors come from an adult with an advanced solid tumor such as melanoma, head and neck, liver or kidney cancer.

This clone occurred a few times. The chain employs TRBV29-1 and TRBJ2-5; D is tentatively TRBD1 or TRBD2 (7 bases each). The germline V and J ends were trimmed by 4 bases and 4 bases, with 13 bases remaining between them. The CDR3 loop spans 13 amino acids. Germline V gene sequence: CDR1 SQVTM, CDR2 ANQGSEA. CDR3 protein: CSVGQGEGETQYF. CDR3 DNA sequence: TGCAGCGTTGGGCAGGGGGAGGGAGAGACCCAGTACTTC. The full variable domain, completed using reference TRBV29-1 and TRBJ2-5, is SAVISQKPSRDICQRGTSLTIQCQVDSQVTMMFWYRQQPGQSLTLIATANQGSEATYESGFVIDKFPISRPNLTFSTLTVSNMSPEDSSIYLCSVGQGEGETQYFGPGTRLLVL.

The chain uses TRBV19 and TRBJ2-5; D is possibly TRBD1 (5 bases). The CDR3 is 15 amino acids. V lost 7 bases and J 8 bases, leaving 23 bases between the germline ends. Germline CDR1 LNHDA, CDR2 SQIVND (reference sequence). The CDR3 protein is CASKVQTGGPGTQYF. CDR3 DNA sequence: TGTGCCAGTAAGGTTCAAACAGGCGGCCCCGGAACCCAGTACTTC.

The chain has TRBV10-3 and TRBJ1-3; D perhaps matches TRBD1 (5 bases). The V gene's germline CDR1 is ENHRY and CDR2 SYGVKD. The CDR3 is made up of 14 amino acids. The V end was cut by 7 bases, the J end by 0 bases, with 10 bases between. In DNA form, the CDR3 reads TGTGCCATCAATCCGACAGCCTCTGGAAACACCATATATTTT. Its translation is CAINPTASGNTIYF.

Comments on this clone: The junction differs from germline at one of its ends, possibly a read error. The chain joins TRBV6-4 to TRBJ2-1; TRBD2 aligns across 14 bases. Germline V gives CDR1 MRHNA, CDR2 SNTAGT. The CDR3 length is 12 residues. The CDR3 sequence is CASRGLAGDMIF. In nucleotides, the CDR3 is TGTGCCAGCAGGGGACTAGCGGGAGACATGATCTTC.